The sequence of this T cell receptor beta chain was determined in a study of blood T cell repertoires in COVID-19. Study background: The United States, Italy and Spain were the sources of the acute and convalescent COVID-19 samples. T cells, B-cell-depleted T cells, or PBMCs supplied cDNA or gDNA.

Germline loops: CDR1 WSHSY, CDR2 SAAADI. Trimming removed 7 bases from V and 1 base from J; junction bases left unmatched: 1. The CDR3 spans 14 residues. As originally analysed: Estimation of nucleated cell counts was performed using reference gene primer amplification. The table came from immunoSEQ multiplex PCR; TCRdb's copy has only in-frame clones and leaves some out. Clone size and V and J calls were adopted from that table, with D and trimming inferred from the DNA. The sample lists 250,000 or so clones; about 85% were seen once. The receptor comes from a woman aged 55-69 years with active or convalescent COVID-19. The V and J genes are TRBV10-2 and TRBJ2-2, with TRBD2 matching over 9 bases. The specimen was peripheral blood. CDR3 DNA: TGCGCCAGCAAGACTAGCGGGAACACCGGGGAGCTGTTTTTT. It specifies CASKTSGNTGELFF.